The 11 T cell receptor beta chains listed next were all sequenced from one sample in a study of blood T cell repertoires in COVID-19. TCRdb's copy holds only in-frame clones and misses some; the assay was immunoSEQ multiplex PCR. The sample contains about 56,000 clones, 84% of which appear only once. The source material was peripheral blood. The source is a woman aged 80 or older with acute or convalescent COVID-19.

The chain couples TRBV10-2 to TRBJ1-3; maybe TRBD1 (5 bases). Deletions cut 5 bases from V and 9 bases from J, with 11 bases between. The CDR3 has 12 residues. The germline V gene has CDR1 WSHSY and CDR2 SAAADI. DNA for the CDR3: TGCGCCAGCAGTCTAGGGGAGGGCACCATATATTTT. Protein sequence: CASSLGEGTIYF.

The chain employs TRBV7-9 and TRBJ1-2; D unresolved. CDR1 and CDR2 from the germline V gene are SEHNR and FQNEAQ (reference sequence). The CDR3 loop spans 13 amino acids. V lost 5 bases to trimming and J lost 8 bases, with 15 bases between them. The CDR3 coding sequence is TGTGCCAGCAGCCCCTTACCGGGAGGAGGCTACACCTTC. Translated: CASSPLPGGGYTF.

This chain connects TRBV12-5 to TRBJ2-7, with TRBD1 matching over 7 bases. CDR1 and CDR2 from the germline V gene are LGHNT and FRNRAP. The CDR3 contains 13 residues. Trimming at V came to 6 bases and at J to 6 bases, leaving 8 bases not matched to a gene. This chain's CDR3 is CASGRDSLGEQYF. Written as DNA, the CDR3 is TGTGCTAGTGGACGGGACAGTCTGGGCGAGCAGTACTTC.

Only a few counts were recorded for this clone. The chain carries TRBV9 and TRBJ1-1; perhaps TRBD1 as D (5 bases). Per the germline V gene, CDR1 is SGDLS and CDR2 is YYNGEE. Trimming left V 0 bases short and J 1 base short, with 10 bases between. This CDR3 comprises 15 residues. Written as DNA, the CDR3 is TGTGCCAGCAGCGTAGGATCCCAGGGGAACACTGAAGCTTTCTTT. Translating gives CASSVGSQGNTEAFF.

The rearrangement joins TRBV7-2 to TRBJ2-3; D not certain. The CDR3 is made up of 17 amino acids. CDR1 is SGHTA and CDR2 is FQGNSA in the germline V gene. V dropped 7 bases and J dropped 5 bases, with 25 bases sitting between them. In DNA form, the CDR3 reads TGTGCCAGCACCCTTTTTGGGCCGACAAGCTTAGGAGATACGCAGTATTTT. Its protein is CASTLFGPTSLGDTQYF.

This clone was detected only once. The genes are TRBV3-1 (or the pseudogene TRBV3-2) and TRBJ2-5; possible D gene TRBD1, 5 bases. This CDR3 contains 13 residues. The V end lost 4 bases, the J end lost 2 bases, and 8 bases lay between the germline ends. Germline values: CDR1 LGHDT, CDR2 YNNKEL (reference sequence). The chain's CDR3 is CASSRGRQETQYF. The CDR3 DNA sequence: TGTGCCAGCAGCCGGGGCAGACAAGAGACCCAGTACTTC.

CDR3 amino acids: CASSLDRGNQPQHF. In DNA form, the CDR3 reads TGTGCCAGCAGTTTAGACAGGGGGAATCAGCCCCAGCATTTT. This chain uses TRBV2 with TRBJ1-5, with 9 bases lining up with TRBD1. The CDR3 contains 14 residues. V lost 5 bases and J lost 4; bases outside the gene matches: 3. The germline V gene has CDR1 SNHLY and CDR2 FYNNEI. Looking up the rest from reference TRBV2 and TRBJ1-5 gives the full variable domain: EPEVTQTPSHQVTQMGQEVILRCVPISNHLYFYWYRQILGQKVEFLVSFYNNEISEKSEIFDDQFSVERPDGSNFTLKIRSTKLEDSAMYFCASSLDRGNQPQHFGDGTRLSIL.

V usage is TRBV6-5 and J usage is TRBJ1-1, with TRBD1 matching 7 bases. This CDR3 spans 13 amino acids. CDR1 is MNHEY, CDR2 SVGAGI, per germline. J gave up 6 bases and V 4 bases, and 5 bases lay outside the gene matches. DNA for the CDR3: TGTGCCAGCAGTTCCCGGGACAGAGCTGAAGCTTTCTTT. It encodes CASSSRDRAEAFF.

This clone was detected only a few times. The chain is built from TRBV2 and TRBJ1-2; 10 bases map to TRBD1. V lost 5 bases to trimming and J lost 4 bases; unmatched junction nucleotides: 4. CDR1 and CDR2 from the germline V gene are SNHLY and FYNNEI. The CDR3 is made up of 14 amino acids. The CDR3 sequence is CASSSGTGAYGYTF. The CDR3 DNA reads as TGTGCCAGCAGTTCCGGGACAGGGGCCTATGGCTACACCTTC.

This chain joins TRBV18 and TRBJ2-2; no clear D. This CDR3 spans 16 amino acids. In germline, CDR1 is KGHSH, CDR2 LQKENI. V lost 6 bases and J lost 2, with 16 bases in between. The CDR3 DNA sequence: TGTGCCAGCTCCCGAGAGGTAGCTCGAAACACCGGGGAGCTGTTTTTT. It specifies CASSREVARNTGELFF. The whole variable domain, filled in from reference TRBV18 and TRBJ2-2, reads NAGVMQNPRHLVRRRGQEARLRCSPMKGHSHVYWYRQLPEEGLKFMVYLQKENIIDESGMPKERFSAEFPKEGPSILRIQQVVRGDSAAYFCASSREVARNTGELFFGEGSRLTVL.

V gene TRBV6-5 combines with J gene TRBJ2-5; D may be TRBD2 (5 bases). The germline V and J ends were trimmed by 6 bases and 8 bases, with 19 bases remaining between them. Germline CDR1 MNHEY, CDR2 SVGAGI. The CDR3 is 14 residues long. This chain's CDR3 is CASSPLDSPETQYF. The CDR3 region has the DNA TGTGCCAGCAGCCCATTGGACTCCCCAGAAACCCAGTACTTC.